This T cell receptor beta chain was recovered during a study of blood T cell repertoires in COVID-19. TCRdb's copy holds only in-frame clones and misses some; the assay was immunoSEQ multiplex PCR. The profile covers about 270,000 clones, with 75% to 95% appearing a single time and 2.8% taken by the ten largest. This clone was seen only a few times. Exposed volunteers were people who met a COVID-19 case within 2 weeks before study entry. The receptor's source is a middle-aged man who had been exposed to COVID-19. The sequencing sample was made of PBMCs or T cells enriched from blood (not recorded which).

The CDR3: CASSYRGQDFYEQYF. CDR3 nucleotide sequence: TGTGCCAGCAGTTACAGGGGACAGGACTTCTACGAGCAGTACTTC. The chain recombines TRBV6-2 or TRBV6-3 with TRBJ2-7; 8 nucleotides line up with TRBD1. The germline gives CDR1 MNHEY, CDR2 SVGEGT. V trimming: 2 bases; J trimming: 3 bases; junction bases outside the gene matches: 6. This CDR3 is built from 15 residues.